This T cell receptor (beta chain) was obtained from a study of blood T cells in healthy people across ages. The CDR3 spans 12 residues. V lost 8 bases and J lost 3; bases outside the gene matches: 7. CDR1 is DFQATT and CDR2 is SNEGSKA in the germline V gene (reference sequence). Only a few counts were recorded for this clonotype. Its antigen is not known. Findings of the study overall: Long-lived donors had more naive CD4+ cells and higher diversity than aged donors. CMV status of donors was unknown, possibly confounding expanded clonotype changes.

Primed by a sample-barcoded 5' primer and a J-beta primer mix, a second PCR proceeded for 7 to 11 cycles. A template-switch adaptor with 12 random nucleotides tagged each cDNA molecule. From each sample, at least 2.5 million paired-end reads containing CDR3 were obtained. TCRdb re-called the 5' RACE reads through MiXCR, storing one row per CDR3 protein. The table shows 800,000 to 1,000,000 distinct CDR3 sequences, with around 48% occurring only once. Sequenced sample: blood. This rearrangement joins TRBV20-1 to TRBJ2-7, with 7 bases that match TRBD1. The clonotype comes from a man aged 30 to 45 in good health. CDR3 DNA: TGCAGTTCGGGACAGCCCTACTACGAGCAGTACTTC. Translation: CSSGQPYYEQYF.